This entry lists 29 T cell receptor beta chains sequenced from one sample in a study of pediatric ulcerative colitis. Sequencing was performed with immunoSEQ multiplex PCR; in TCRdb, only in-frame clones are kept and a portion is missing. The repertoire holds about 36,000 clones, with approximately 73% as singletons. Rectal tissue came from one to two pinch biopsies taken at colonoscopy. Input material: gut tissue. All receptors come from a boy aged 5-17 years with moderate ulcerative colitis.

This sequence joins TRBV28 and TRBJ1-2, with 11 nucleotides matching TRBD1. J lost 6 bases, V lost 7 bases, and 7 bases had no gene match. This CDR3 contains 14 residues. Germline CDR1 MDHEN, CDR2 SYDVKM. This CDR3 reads CASNSGQGADGYTF. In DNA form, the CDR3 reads TGTGCCAGCAACAGTGGACAGGGGGCGGATGGCTACACCTTC.

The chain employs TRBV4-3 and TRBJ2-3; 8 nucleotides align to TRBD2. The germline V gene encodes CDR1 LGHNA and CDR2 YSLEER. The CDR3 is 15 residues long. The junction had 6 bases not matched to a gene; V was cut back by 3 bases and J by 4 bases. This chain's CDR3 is CASSHPTSGSDTQYF. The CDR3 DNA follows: TGCGCCAGCAGCCATCCAACTAGCGGTTCAGATACGCAGTATTTT.

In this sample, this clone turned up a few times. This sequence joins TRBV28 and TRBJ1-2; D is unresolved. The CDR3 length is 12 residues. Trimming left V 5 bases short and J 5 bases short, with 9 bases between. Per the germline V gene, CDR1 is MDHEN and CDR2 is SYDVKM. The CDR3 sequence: CASSLRTYGYTF. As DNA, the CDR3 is TGTGCCAGCAGTCTACGGACGTATGGCTACACCTTC.

The CDR3 here is CASSFLSLSGSTDTQYF. The CDR3 DNA sequence: TGTGCCAGCAGCTTCCTATCCCTTAGCGGGAGCACAGATACGCAGTATTTT. The chain combines TRBV7-2 with TRBJ2-3; 7 bases align to TRBD2. Germline V gives CDR1 SGHTA, CDR2 FQGNSA. The CDR3 consists of 17 residues. V lost 3 bases and J lost 0; bases outside the gene matches: 9.

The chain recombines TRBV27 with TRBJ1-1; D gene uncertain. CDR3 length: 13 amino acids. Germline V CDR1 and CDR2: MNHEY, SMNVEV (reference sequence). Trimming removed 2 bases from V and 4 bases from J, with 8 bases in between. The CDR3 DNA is TGTGCCAGCAGTTTAGACGGAGGCACTGAAGCTTTCTTT. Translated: CASSLDGGTEAFF.

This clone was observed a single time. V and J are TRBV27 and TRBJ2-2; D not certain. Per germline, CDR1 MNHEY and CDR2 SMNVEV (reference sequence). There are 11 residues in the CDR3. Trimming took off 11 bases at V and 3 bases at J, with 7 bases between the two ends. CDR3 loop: CASRHTGELFF. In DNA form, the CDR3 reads TGTGCCTCGCGGCACACCGGGGAGCTGTTTTTT.

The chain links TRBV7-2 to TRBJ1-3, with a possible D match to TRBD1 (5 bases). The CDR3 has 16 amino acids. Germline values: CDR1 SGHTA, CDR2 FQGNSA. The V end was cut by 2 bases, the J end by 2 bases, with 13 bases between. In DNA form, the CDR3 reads TGTGCCAGCAGCTTAAACGGGGCAGGGACTGGAAACACCATATATTTT. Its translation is CASSLNGAGTGNTIYF.

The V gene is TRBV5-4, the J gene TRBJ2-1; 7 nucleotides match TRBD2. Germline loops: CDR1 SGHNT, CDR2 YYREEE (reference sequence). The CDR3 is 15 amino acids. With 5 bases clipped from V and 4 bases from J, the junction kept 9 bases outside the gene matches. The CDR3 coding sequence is TGTGCCAGCAGTTCTGGGACTACAACTTACAATGAGCAGTTCTTC. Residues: CASSSGTTTYNEQFF.

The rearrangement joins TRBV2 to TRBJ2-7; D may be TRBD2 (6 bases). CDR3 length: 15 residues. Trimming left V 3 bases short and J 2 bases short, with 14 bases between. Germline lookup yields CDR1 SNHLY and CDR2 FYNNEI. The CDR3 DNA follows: TGTGCCAGCAGTGATGAAGGGAGGAGGACCTACGAGCAGTACTTC. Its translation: CASSDEGRRTYEQYF.

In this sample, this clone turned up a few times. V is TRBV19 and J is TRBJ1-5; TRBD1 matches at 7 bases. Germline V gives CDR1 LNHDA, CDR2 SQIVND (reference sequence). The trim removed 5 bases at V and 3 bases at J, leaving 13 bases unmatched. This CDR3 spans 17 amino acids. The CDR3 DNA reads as TGTGCCAGTAGTCCTCTTTGGGGTACAGGGGACAATCAGCCCCAGCATTTT. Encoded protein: CASSPLWGTGDNQPQHF.

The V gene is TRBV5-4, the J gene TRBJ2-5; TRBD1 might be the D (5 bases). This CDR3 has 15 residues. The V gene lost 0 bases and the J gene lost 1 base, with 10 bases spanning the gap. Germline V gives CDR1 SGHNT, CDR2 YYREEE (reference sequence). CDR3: CASSLAKGAQETQYF. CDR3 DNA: TGTGCCAGCAGCTTGGCCAAAGGGGCCCAAGAGACCCAGTACTTC.

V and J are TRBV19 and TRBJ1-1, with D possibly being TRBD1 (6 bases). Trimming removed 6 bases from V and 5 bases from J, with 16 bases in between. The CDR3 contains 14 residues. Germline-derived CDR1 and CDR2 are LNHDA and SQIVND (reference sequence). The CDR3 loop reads CASSPRTDGTEAFF. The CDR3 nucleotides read TGTGCCAGTAGCCCACGGACAGACGGAACTGAAGCTTTCTTT.

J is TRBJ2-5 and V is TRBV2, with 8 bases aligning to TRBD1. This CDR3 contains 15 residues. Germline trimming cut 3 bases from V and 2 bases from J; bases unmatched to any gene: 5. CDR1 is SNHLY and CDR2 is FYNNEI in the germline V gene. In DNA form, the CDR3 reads TGTGCCAGCAGTGAGAGGCGGGACAGGCAAGAGACCCAGTACTTC. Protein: CASSERRDRQETQYF.

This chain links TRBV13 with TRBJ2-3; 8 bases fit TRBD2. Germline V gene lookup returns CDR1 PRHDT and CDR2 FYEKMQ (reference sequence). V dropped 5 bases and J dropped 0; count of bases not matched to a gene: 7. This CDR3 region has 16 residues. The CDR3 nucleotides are TGTGCCAGCAGCGTAACTAGCGGTTCTAGCACAGATACGCAGTATTTT. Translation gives CASSVTSGSSTDTQYF.

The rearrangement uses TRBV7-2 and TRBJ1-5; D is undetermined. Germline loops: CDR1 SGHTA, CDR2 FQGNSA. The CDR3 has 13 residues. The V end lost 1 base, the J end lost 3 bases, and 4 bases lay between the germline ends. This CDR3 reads CASSLGVNQPQHF. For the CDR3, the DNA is TGTGCCAGCAGCTTAGGGGTCAATCAGCCCCAGCATTTT.

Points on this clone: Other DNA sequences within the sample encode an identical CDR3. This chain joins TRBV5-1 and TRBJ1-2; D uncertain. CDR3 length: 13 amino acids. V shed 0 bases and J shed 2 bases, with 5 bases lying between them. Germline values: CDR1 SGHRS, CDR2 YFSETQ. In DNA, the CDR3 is TGCGCCAGCAGCTTGGCAGCCAACTATGGCTACACCTTC. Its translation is CASSLAANYGYTF.

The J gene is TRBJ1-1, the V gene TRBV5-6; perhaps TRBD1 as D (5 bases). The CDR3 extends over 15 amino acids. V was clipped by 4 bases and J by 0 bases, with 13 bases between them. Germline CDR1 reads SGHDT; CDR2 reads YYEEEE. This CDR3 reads CASSNLDSLNTEAFF. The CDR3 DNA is TGTGCCAGCAGCAACCTCGACAGTCTGAACACTGAAGCTTTCTTT.

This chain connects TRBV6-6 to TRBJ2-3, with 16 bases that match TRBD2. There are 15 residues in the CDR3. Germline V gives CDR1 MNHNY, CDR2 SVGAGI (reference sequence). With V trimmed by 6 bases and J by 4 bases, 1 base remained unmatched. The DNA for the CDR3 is TGTGCCAGCAGAGGGACTAGCGGGAGGGCAGATACGCAGTATTTT. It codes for CASRGTSGRADTQYF.

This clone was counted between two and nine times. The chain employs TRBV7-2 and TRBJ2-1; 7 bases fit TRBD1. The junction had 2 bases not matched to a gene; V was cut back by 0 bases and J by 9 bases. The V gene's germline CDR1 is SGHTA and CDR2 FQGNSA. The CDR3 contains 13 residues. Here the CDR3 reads CASSLAGGSEQFF. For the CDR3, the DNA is TGTGCCAGCAGCTTAGCAGGGGGCTCTGAGCAGTTCTTC. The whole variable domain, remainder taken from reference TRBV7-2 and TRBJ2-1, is GAGVSQSPSNKVTEKGKDVELRCDPISGHTALYWYRQSLGQGLEFLIYFQGNSAPDKSGLPSDRFSAERTGGSVSTLTIQRTQQEDSAVYLCASSLAGGSEQFFGPGTRLTVL.

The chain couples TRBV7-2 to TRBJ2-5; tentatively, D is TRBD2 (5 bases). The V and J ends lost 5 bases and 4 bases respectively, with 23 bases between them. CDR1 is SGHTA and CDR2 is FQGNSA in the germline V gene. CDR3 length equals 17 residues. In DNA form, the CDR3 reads TGTGCCAGCAGCACCCAACCCCGGGGTACAATAGGAGAGACCCAGTACTTC. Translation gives CASSTQPRGTIGETQYF.

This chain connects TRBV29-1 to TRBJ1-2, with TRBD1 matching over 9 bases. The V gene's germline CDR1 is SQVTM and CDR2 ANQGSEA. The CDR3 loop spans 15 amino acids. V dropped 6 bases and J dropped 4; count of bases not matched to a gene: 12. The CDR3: CSVASPDRGGYGYTF. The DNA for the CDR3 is TGCAGCGTCGCTAGCCCGGACAGGGGAGGCTATGGCTACACCTTC.

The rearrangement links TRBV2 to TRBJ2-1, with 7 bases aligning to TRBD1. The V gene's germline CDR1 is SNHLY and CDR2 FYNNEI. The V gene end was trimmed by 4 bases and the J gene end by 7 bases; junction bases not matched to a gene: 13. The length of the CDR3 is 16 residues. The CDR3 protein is CASSVEGANVWNEQFF. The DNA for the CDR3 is TGTGCCAGCAGTGTTGAGGGGGCTAACGTTTGGAATGAGCAGTTCTTC.

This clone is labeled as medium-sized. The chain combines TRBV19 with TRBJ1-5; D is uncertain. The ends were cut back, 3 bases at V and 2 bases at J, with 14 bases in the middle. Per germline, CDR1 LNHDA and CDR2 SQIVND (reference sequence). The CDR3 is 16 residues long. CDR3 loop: CASSIFWDGGNQPQHF. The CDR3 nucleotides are TGTGCCAGTAGTATCTTCTGGGATGGAGGCAATCAGCCCCAGCATTTT.

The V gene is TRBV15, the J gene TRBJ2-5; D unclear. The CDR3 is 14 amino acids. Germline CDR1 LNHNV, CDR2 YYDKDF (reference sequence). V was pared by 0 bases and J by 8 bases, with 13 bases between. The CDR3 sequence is CATSRDRLTATQYF. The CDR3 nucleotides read TGTGCCACCAGCAGAGATCGGCTGACGGCCACCCAGTACTTC.

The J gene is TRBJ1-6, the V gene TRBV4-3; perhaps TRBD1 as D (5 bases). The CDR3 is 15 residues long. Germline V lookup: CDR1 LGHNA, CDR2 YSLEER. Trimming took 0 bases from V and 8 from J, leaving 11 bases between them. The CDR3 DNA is TGCGCCAGCAGCCAAGATAGGAGAGGGGATTCACCCCTCCACTTT. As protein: CASSQDRRGDSPLHF.

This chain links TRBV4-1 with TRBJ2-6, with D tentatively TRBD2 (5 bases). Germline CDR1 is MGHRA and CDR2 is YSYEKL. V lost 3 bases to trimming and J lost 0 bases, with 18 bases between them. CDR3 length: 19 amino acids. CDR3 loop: CASSHPGRGPRSGANVLTF. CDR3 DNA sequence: TGCGCCAGCAGCCATCCGGGCCGGGGTCCCCGCTCTGGGGCCAACGTCCTGACTTTC.

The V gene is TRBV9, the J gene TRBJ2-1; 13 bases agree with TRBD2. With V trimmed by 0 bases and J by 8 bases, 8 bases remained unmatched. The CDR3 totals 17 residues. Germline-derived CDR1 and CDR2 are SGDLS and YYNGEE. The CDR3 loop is CASSVAVGLAGVYEQFF. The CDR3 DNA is TGTGCCAGCAGCGTAGCTGTCGGACTAGCGGGGGTATATGAGCAGTTCTTC.

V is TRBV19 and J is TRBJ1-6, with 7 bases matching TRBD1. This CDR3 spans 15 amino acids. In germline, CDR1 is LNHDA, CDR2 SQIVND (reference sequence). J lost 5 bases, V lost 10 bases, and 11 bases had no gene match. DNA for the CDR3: TGTGCCACCAAAAGGGACAGCCTGAATAATTCACCCCTCCACTTT. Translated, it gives CATKRDSLNNSPLHF.

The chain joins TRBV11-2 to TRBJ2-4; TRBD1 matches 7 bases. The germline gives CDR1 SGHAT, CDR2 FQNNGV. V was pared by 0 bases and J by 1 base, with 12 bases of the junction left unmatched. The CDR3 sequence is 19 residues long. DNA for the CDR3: TGTGCCAGCAGCTTAGAGGGGACAGTTTACGCCTTCGCCAAAAACATTCAGTACTTC. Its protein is CASSLEGTVYAFAKNIQYF.